The text below deals with one T cell receptor (beta chain). This CDR3 region has 13 residues. V was trimmed by 6 bases and J by 2 bases, leaving 10 bases between them. Here immunoSEQ multiplex PCR was the method, and the copy in TCRdb shows in-frame clones only, minus some. The sample lists some 150,000 clones, about 95% occurring once. This entry belongs to a study of control samples from healthy donors and cancer patients. This clonotype originated in a man in his 60s with colorectal cancer. The chain is built from TRBV12-3 or TRBV12-4 and TRBJ1-2, with TRBD1 as a possible D gene (6 bases). The material sequenced was PBMCs. CDR3 bases: TGTGCCAGCAGCCCGGGACAAAACTATGGCTACACCTTC. It specifies CASSPGQNYGYTF.